A single sample gave rise to the 11 T cell receptor beta chains below, sequenced in a study of blood T cells in healthy people across ages. Primed by a sample-barcoded 5' primer and a J-beta primer mix, a second PCR proceeded for 7 to 11 cycles. In TCRdb, the 5' RACE reads were re-called with MiXCR into one record per CDR3 protein. The sample lists 650,000 to 700,000 distinct CDR3 sequences; 40% to 65% were seen once. The specimen sequenced was blood. The receptors were sampled from a woman aged 80 or over in good health.

This clonotype showed up many times. V gene TRBV5-1 combines with J gene TRBJ2-1, with TRBD2 as a possible D gene (6 bases). V was trimmed by 2 bases and J by 5 bases, leaving 14 bases between them. CDR1 is SGHRS, CDR2 YFSETQ, per germline. The CDR3 spans 15 residues. The CDR3 protein is CASSFGGTGDNEQFF. The DNA for the CDR3 is TGCGCCAGCAGCTTTGGCGGGACCGGCGACAATGAGCAGTTCTTC.

The chain has TRBV5-1 and TRBJ2-2, with a tentative D call TRBD2 (6 bases). The CDR3 runs 15 residues. Germline V gene sequence: CDR1 SGHRS, CDR2 YFSETQ. Trimming took 4 bases from V and 4 from J, leaving 14 bases between them. CDR3 DNA: TGCGCCAGCAGCGATCCCGCGGGGCCCACCGGGGAGCTGTTTTTT. Protein product: CASSDPAGPTGELFF.

This clonotype appeared a few times. The CDR3 is CASSLVRLAGGLTDTQYF. In DNA, the CDR3 is TGTGCCAGCAGTTTAGTTCGGCTAGCGGGGGGGCTCACAGATACGCAGTATTTT. This rearrangement joins TRBV12-3 or TRBV12-4 to TRBJ2-3, with 12 bases aligning to TRBD2. CDR3 length equals 18 residues. The V and J ends lost 1 base and 2 bases, in that order; junction bases with no gene match: 7.

The chain couples TRBV11-2 to TRBJ2-5; 8 bases agree with TRBD2. TRBJ2-1 matches the DNA end more closely, so the J call is doubtful. The CDR3 covers 15 residues. Germline V lookup: CDR1 SGHAT, CDR2 FQNNGV. The CDR3 region has the DNA TGTGCCAGCAGCTTAGGAGCGGGGGACCAAGAGACCCAGTTCTTC. Residues: CASSLGAGDQETQFF.

This rearrangement joins TRBV20-1 to TRBJ1-3; 8 nucleotides line up with TRBD1. CDR1 and CDR2 from the germline V gene are DFQATT and SNEGSKA (reference sequence). The CDR3 runs 15 residues. Trimming removed 0 bases from V and 3 bases from J; junction bases left unmatched: 4. In nucleotides, the CDR3 is TGCAGTGCTAGAGATGGGACAGGAGATGGAAACACCATATATTTT. Translation gives CSARDGTGDGNTIYF.

In this sample, this clonotype turned up once. V and J are TRBV6-1 and TRBJ2-2; 11 nucleotides match TRBD2. Germline V gene data show CDR1 as MNHNS and CDR2 as SASEGT. The CDR3 runs to 17 residues. With 5 bases clipped from V and 3 bases from J, the junction kept 8 bases outside the gene matches. The CDR3 bases are TGTGCCAGCAGTACCGGGACTAGCGGTGGGGACACCGGGGAGCTGTTTTTT. Amino acids: CASSTGTSGGDTGELFF.

V is TRBV20-1 and J is TRBJ2-1; tentatively, D is TRBD1 or TRBD2 (5 bases each). Per the germline V gene, CDR1 is DFQATT and CDR2 is SNEGSKA (reference sequence). The CDR3 has 15 residues. With 0 bases removed from V and 4 bases from J, the gap between germline ends came to 13 bases. The CDR3 DNA reads as TGCAGTGCTAGAGATTATCGGGGCCTATACAATGAGCAGTTCTTC. Translating it yields CSARDYRGLYNEQFF.

V usage is TRBV7-2 and J usage is TRBJ1-6, with 8 bases aligning to TRBD1. V lost 4 bases, J lost 10 bases, and 9 bases stayed unmatched. CDR1 SGHTA and CDR2 FQGNSA come from the germline V gene. CDR3 size: 15 residues. CDR3 bases: TGTGCCAGCAGCTCACAGGGGGAGGTCAGCTCACCCCTCCACTTT. It codes for CASSSQGEVSSPLHF.

The chain joins TRBV27 to TRBJ2-7; D is unclear. Germline V gene sequence: CDR1 MNHEY, CDR2 SMNVEV (reference sequence). This CDR3 comprises 16 residues. The V end was cut by 2 bases, the J end by 7 bases, with 21 bases between. CDR3 in amino acids: CASSLRSTSSYNEQYF. In DNA, the CDR3 is TGTGCCAGCAGTTTAAGATCAACGAGCTCCTACAATGAGCAGTACTTC.

The V and J genes are TRBV29-1 and TRBJ1-2; no definite D call. Germline loops: CDR1 SQVTM, CDR2 ANQGSEA. The CDR3 loop spans 14 amino acids. V lost 4 bases and J lost 7, with 19 bases in between. The CDR3 DNA reads TGCAGCGTTGGGGATGACACCCTCGCTTTTGGCTACACCTTC. As protein: CSVGDDTLAFGYTF.

As regards this clonotype: Possible read error: a much larger clone is one base away. The V call is TRBV4-1, the J call TRBJ2-7; TRBD1 matches at 7 bases. Trimming removed 0 bases from V and 7 bases from J; junction bases left unmatched: 18. CDR1 and CDR2 from the germline V gene are MGHRA and YSYEKL. The CDR3 is 18 residues long. The CDR3 region has the DNA TGCGCCAGCAGCCAAGATTGGGTGGACAGGAGCTCCTACAATGAGCAGTACTTC. Translated: CASSQDWVDRSSYNEQYF.